One sample yielded the 22 T cell receptor beta chains listed below, sequenced in a study of cytomegalovirus exposure and HLA in healthy donors. The PCR contained 60 Vbeta and 13 Jbeta primers. Sequenced by immunoSEQ multiplex PCR; TCRdb stores in-frame clones only, minus some. The repertoire consists of some 110,000 clones, with about 70% occurring once and the leading ten covering 2.8%. The sequenced sample consisted of PBMCs. All receptors come from a female donor in good health and CMV-seronegative.

The V gene is TRBV10-1, the J gene TRBJ2-5; 7 nucleotides line up with TRBD2. Judging by the DNA end, TRBJ2-7 fits better; the J call may be wrong. This CDR3 spans 13 amino acids. Germline CDR1 is WNHNN and CDR2 is SYGVQD (reference sequence). CDR3 DNA: TGCGCCAGCAGTCCCGGGAGGCCCTACGAGCAGTACTTC. Translating gives CASSPGRPYEQYF.

The chain is built from TRBV19 and TRBJ1-1; a possible D gene is TRBD1 (5 bases). The CDR3 is 13 amino acids. The V gene lost 3 bases and the J gene lost 3 bases, with 8 bases spanning the gap. Germline V gene sequence: CDR1 LNHDA, CDR2 SQIVND (reference sequence). CDR3 protein: CASSIDRDTEAFF. The CDR3 DNA reads as TGTGCCAGTAGTATCGACAGAGACACTGAAGCTTTCTTT.

In nucleotides, the CDR3 is TGTGCCAGCAGCCCCCGTGGCGGGGTGGAAGCCCAGTTCTTC. This codes for CASSPRGGVEAQFF. The J gene is TRBJ2-1, the V gene TRBV7-3, with TRBD2 as a possible D gene (6 bases). Germline V gene data show CDR1 as SGHTA and CDR2 as FQGTGA. V lost 5 bases to trimming and J lost 13 bases, with 21 bases between them. The CDR3 loop spans 14 amino acids.

This clone was seen a handful of times. The rearrangement joins TRBV7-9 to TRBJ2-2; 11 positions agree with TRBD1. This CDR3 is built from 14 residues. The V and J ends lost 4 bases and 6 bases, in that order; junction bases with no gene match: 1. Germline V gene lookup returns CDR1 SEHNR and CDR2 FQNEAQ (reference sequence). CDR3 loop: CASSSGQGAGELFF. The CDR3 region has the DNA TGTGCCAGCAGCTCGGGACAGGGGGCCGGGGAGCTGTTTTTT.

The J gene is TRBJ2-5, the V gene TRBV2; D remains unclear. The end of the DNA is better explained by TRBJ2-7, so the J call may be wrong. Germline CDR1 is SNHLY and CDR2 is FYNNEI. CDR3 length equals 14 residues. The CDR3 DNA sequence: TGTGCCAGCAGTGAACTTCCAGCACACTACGAGCAGTACTTC. This codes for CASSELPAHYEQYF.

A single count supports this clone. The chain couples TRBV29-1 to TRBJ2-7; 12 positions match TRBD2. From germline, CDR1 is SQVTM and CDR2 ANQGSEA. The trim removed 4 bases at V and 3 bases at J, leaving 1 base unmatched. The CDR3 runs to 13 residues. The CDR3 reads CSVGLAGDYEQYF. The CDR3 nucleotides are TGCAGCGTTGGACTAGCGGGGGACTACGAGCAGTACTTC.

The gene calls are TRBV30 and TRBJ2-7; a weak D match, TRBD1 (6 bases). CDR1 GTSNPN and CDR2 SVGIG come from the germline V gene (reference sequence). V lost 4 bases to trimming and J lost 2 bases, with 15 bases between them. There are 14 residues in the CDR3. CDR3 bases: TGTGCCTGGAACTCTGGGACATCCCCCTACGAGCAGTACTTC. Translated, it gives CAWNSGTSPYEQYF.

The J gene is TRBJ2-3, the V gene TRBV6-1; tentative D call: TRBD2 (5 bases). Germline values: CDR1 MNHNS, CDR2 SASEGT. The CDR3 runs to 15 residues. Between the trimmed V and J ends, which lost 7 bases and 1 base, there was a span of 15 bases. For the CDR3, the DNA is TGTGCCAGCAAGGCCCTTTGGGGAGGCACAGATACGCAGTATTTT. Protein: CASKALWGGTDTQYF.

The chain employs TRBV25-1 and TRBJ2-7; D is ambiguous. The CDR3 runs to 13 residues. With 7 bases removed from V and 11 bases from J, the gap between germline ends came to 21 bases. From germline, CDR1 is MGHDK and CDR2 SYGVNS. The CDR3 sequence: CASTFPPDFAKYF. The CDR3 DNA follows: TGTGCCAGCACTTTCCCCCCCGACTTCGCCAAGTACTTC.

The CDR3 DNA reads TGTGCCAGCAGTCCCTCAAGGAGTTTTCTTGAGACCCAGTACTTC. Its translation: CASSPSRSFLETQYF. The rearrangement uses TRBV27 and TRBJ2-5; no firm D call. The ends were cut back, 5 bases at V and 5 bases at J, with 18 bases in the middle. Germline V CDR1 and CDR2: MNHEY, SMNVEV (reference sequence). This CDR3 has 15 amino acids.

The V gene is TRBV11-2, the J gene TRBJ1-2; 11 nucleotides agree with TRBD1. The CDR3 extends over 14 amino acids. Germline V lookup: CDR1 SGHAT, CDR2 FQNNGV. Trimming removed 5 bases from V and 8 bases from J; junction bases left unmatched: 7. CDR3: CASSPWTGGLGYTF. In DNA, the CDR3 is TGTGCCAGCAGCCCCTGGACAGGGGGCCTCGGCTACACCTTC.

In its sample, this clone was seen once. A read error may produce the germline difference seen at one junction end. Other DNA variants within this sample encode the same CDR3. CDR3 DNA: TGCGCCAGCAGGCCCGACTGGGACAGCCGAGAAGCTTTCTTT. This codes for CASRPDWDSREAFF. V and J are TRBV7-8 and TRBJ1-1, with 7 bases that match TRBD1. The CDR3 is 14 residues long. Germline assignment: CDR1 SGHVS and CDR2 FQNEAQ.

The V gene is TRBV5-1, the J gene TRBJ1-2; a possible D gene is TRBD1 (6 bases). The CDR3 spans 13 residues. The V gene lost 4 bases and the J gene lost 8 bases, with 15 bases spanning the gap. Germline V lookup: CDR1 SGHRS, CDR2 YFSETQ. CDR3 DNA: TGCGCCAGCAGCCCGAGCAGGGGCTACGGCTACACCTTC. Translated, it gives CASSPSRGYGYTF.

J is TRBJ1-3 and V is TRBV28; D gene unclear. The CDR3 has 14 residues. Trimming pared 8 bases from V and 3 bases from J, leaving 14 bases between. Germline V gene data show CDR1 as MDHEN and CDR2 as SYDVKM. Written as DNA, the CDR3 is TGTGCCAGCGTGGGCCCCGGTCGTGGAAACACCATATATTTT. Its translation: CASVGPGRGNTIYF.

This clone was found a few times. In DNA, the CDR3 is TGCGCCAGCAGCCCCCTAGCGGGACTAGGCCACAATGAGCAGTTCTTC. It specifies CASSPLAGLGHNEQFF. The gene calls are TRBV4-1 and TRBJ2-1, with 9 bases lining up with TRBD2. CDR1 and CDR2 (germline): MGHRA, YSYEKL. V lost 4 bases to trimming and J lost 5 bases; unmatched junction nucleotides: 9. The CDR3 loop spans 16 amino acids.

The chain recombines TRBV19 with TRBJ2-7, with 7 bases matching TRBD2. In germline, CDR1 is LNHDA, CDR2 SQIVND (reference sequence). Germline trimming cut 11 bases from V and 3 bases from J; bases unmatched to any gene: 13. CDR3 length equals 14 residues. The CDR3 protein is CASSTSAGLYEQYF. Here the CDR3 DNA reads TGTGCCTCCAGCACTAGCGCGGGCCTCTACGAGCAGTACTTC.

The chain employs TRBV7-2 and TRBJ2-7; TRBD2 agrees at 9 bases. CDR1 is SGHTA and CDR2 is FQGNSA in the germline V gene. The CDR3 loop spans 17 amino acids. Losses at the gene ends were 0 bases for V and 2 bases for J; bases not matched to a gene: 8. CDR3 sequence (DNA): TGTGCCAGCAGCTTAGCCGGACTAGCGACGACCCCCTACGAGCAGTACTTC. It translates to CASSLAGLATTPYEQYF.

The V and J genes are TRBV7-6 and TRBJ1-5; 7 positions match TRBD1. This CDR3 is 16 amino acids long. CDR1 is SGHVS, CDR2 FNYEAQ, per germline. Trimming took 5 bases from V and 2 from J; bases not matched to a gene: 9. CDR3 sequence: CASSLRGGQGNQPQHF. The CDR3 nucleotides read TGTGCCAGCAGCCTTAGAGGGGGCCAAGGCAATCAGCCCCAGCATTTT.

The rearrangement uses TRBV28 and TRBJ2-2; TRBD1 agrees at 7 bases. This CDR3 contains 14 residues. Germline CDR1 MDHEN, CDR2 SYDVKM. Trimming took 10 bases from V and 0 from J; bases not matched to a gene: 5. CDR3 residues: CATKGAPNTGELFF. The CDR3 nucleotides read TGTGCCACAAAGGGGGCCCCGAACACCGGGGAGCTGTTTTTT. Drawing the rest from reference TRBV28 and TRBJ2-2, the complete variable domain is DVKVTQSSRYLVKRTGEKVFLECVQDMDHENMFWYRQDPGLGLRLIYFSYDVKMKEKGDIPEGYSVSREKKERFSLILESASTNQTSMYLCATKGAPNTGELFFGEGSRLTVL.

This chain joins TRBV9 and TRBJ2-1; 9 nucleotides line up with TRBD1. CDR1 and CDR2 (germline): SGDLS, YYNGEE. This CDR3 comprises 15 residues. V was pared by 5 bases and J by 3 bases, with 6 bases of the junction left unmatched. The CDR3 DNA reads TGTGCCAGCAGTCCGGACAGGGGTAACTACAATGAGCAGTTCTTC. Amino acid sequence: CASSPDRGNYNEQFF.

The chain has TRBV19 and TRBJ2-7, with 7 bases fitting TRBD2. The CDR3 covers 13 residues. Germline loops: CDR1 LNHDA, CDR2 SQIVND (reference sequence). V gave up 5 bases and J gave up 3 bases; unmatched junction bases: 4. DNA for the CDR3: TGTGCCAGTAGTCCCGGGACTATCTACGAGCAGTACTTC. As protein: CASSPGTIYEQYF.

This clone was observed a single time. V and J are TRBV9 and TRBJ2-1; TRBD2 matches 8 bases. Unmatched junction bases numbered 9, after V lost 4 bases and J lost 0 bases. CDR3 length equals 17 residues. Germline CDR1 SGDLS, CDR2 YYNGEE. The CDR3 coding sequence is TGTGCCAGCAGCCTCCATGCGGGAGGTACCTCCTACAATGAGCAGTTCTTC. This codes for CASSLHAGGTSYNEQFF.